Listed here is a single T cell receptor (beta chain). Its antigen is undetermined. TCRdb itself ran the RT-PCR reads through MiXCR, one entry per CDR3 protein. In the table there are 500,000 or so distinct CDR3 sequences, approximately 11% of which are singletons. This record comes from a study of response to subunit inactivated influenza vaccine. The germline gives CDR1 SGHRS, CDR2 YFSETQ. Unmatched junction bases numbered 7, after V lost 0 bases and J lost 5 bases. CDR3 length: 15 amino acids. Study findings and constraints: Each seasonal flu vaccination may recruit only limited new T cells, authors suggested.

The chain carries TRBV5-1 and TRBJ2-5; 7 nucleotides align to TRBD1. The receptor was derived from a man aged 50-59 years who received an inactivated influenza vaccine. The sample consisted of PBMCs from blood, taken about 40 days after vaccination. CDR3 loop: CASSLEGAPPETQYF. The CDR3 DNA is TGCGCCAGCAGCTTGGAGGGGGCCCCCCCCGAGACCCAGTACTTC.